This entry lists 3 T cell receptor beta chains sequenced from one sample in a study of shared T cell receptors in the human thymus. Data came from immunoSEQ multiplex PCR; TCRdb stores just in-frame clones and leaves some out. The table records some 720,000 clones, over 75% of them present only once. These same data were also listed under a study on human thymus T cells.

Sequencing input: thymocytes. The source of these receptors is a boy under two years old with a congenital heart defect.

This chain connects TRBV19 to TRBJ1-2; no definite D call. The CDR3 extends over 15 amino acids. Germline values: CDR1 LNHDA, CDR2 SQIVND (reference sequence). The V and J ends lost 2 bases and 7 bases respectively, with 17 bases between them. For the CDR3, the DNA is TGTGCCAGTAGTATAATTCCCGGGGTTCCGCTTGGCTACACCTTC. The encoded protein is CASSIIPGVPLGYTF.

The chain joins TRBV19 to TRBJ1-2; D is uncertain. CDR1 LNHDA and CDR2 SQIVND come from the germline V gene (reference sequence). The CDR3 contains 11 residues. With 8 bases removed from V and 2 bases from J, the gap between germline ends came to 6 bases. CDR3 nucleotides: TGTGCCAGTGCTGAGAACTATGGCTACACCTTC. Encoded protein: CASAENYGYTF.

The CDR3 loop reads CASPPGTSGRKYNEQFF. The CDR3 DNA sequence: TGTGCCTCCCCCCCCGGGACTAGCGGGAGAAAGTACAATGAGCAGTTCTTC. V usage is TRBV30 and J usage is TRBJ2-1; the match to TRBD2 covers 14 bases. Germline values: CDR1 GTSNPN, CDR2 SVGIG (reference sequence). The ends lost 7 bases at V and 4 bases at J; junction bases unmatched: 12. The CDR3 has 17 amino acids.